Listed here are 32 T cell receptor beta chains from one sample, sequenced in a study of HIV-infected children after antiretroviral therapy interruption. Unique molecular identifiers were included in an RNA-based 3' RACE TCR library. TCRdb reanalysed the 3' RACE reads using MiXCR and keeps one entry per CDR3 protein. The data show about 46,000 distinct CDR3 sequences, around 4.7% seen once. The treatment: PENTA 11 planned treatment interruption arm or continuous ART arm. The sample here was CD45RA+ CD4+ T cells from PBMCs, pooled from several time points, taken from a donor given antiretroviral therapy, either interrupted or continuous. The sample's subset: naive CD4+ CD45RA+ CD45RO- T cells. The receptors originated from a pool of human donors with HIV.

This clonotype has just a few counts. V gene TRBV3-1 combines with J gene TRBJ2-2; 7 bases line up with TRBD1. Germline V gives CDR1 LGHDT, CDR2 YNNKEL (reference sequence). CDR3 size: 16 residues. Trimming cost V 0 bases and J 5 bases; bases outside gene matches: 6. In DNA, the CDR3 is TGTGCCAGCAGCCAAGAGCGACAGGGATGGACCGGGGAGCTGTTTTTT. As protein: CASSQERQGWTGELFF. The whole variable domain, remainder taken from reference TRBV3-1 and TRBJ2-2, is DTAVSQTPKYLVTQMGNDKSIKCEQNLGHDTMYWYKQDSKKFLKIMFSYNNKELIINETVPNRFSPKSPDKAHLNLHINSLELGDSAVYFCASSQERQGWTGELFFGEGSRLTVL.

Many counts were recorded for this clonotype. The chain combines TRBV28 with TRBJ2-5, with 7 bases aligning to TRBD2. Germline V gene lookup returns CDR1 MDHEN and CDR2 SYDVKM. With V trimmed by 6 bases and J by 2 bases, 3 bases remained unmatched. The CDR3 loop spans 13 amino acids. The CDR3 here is CASSTSVQETQYF. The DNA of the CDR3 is TGTGCCAGCAGCACTAGCGTACAAGAGACCCAGTACTTC.

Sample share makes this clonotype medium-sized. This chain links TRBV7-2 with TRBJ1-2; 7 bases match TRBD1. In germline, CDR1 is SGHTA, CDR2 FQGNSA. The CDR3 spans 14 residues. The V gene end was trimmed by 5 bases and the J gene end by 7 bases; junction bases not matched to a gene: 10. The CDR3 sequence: CASSQMRQGGGYTF. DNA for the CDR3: TGTGCCAGCAGCCAAATGAGACAGGGTGGTGGCTACACCTTC.

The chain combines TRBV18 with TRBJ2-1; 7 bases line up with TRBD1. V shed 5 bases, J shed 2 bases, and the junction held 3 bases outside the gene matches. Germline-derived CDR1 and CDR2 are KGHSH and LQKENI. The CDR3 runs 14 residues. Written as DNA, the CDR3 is TGTGCCAGCTCATCACAGGGGACCTACAATGAGCAGTTCTTC. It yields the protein CASSSQGTYNEQFF.

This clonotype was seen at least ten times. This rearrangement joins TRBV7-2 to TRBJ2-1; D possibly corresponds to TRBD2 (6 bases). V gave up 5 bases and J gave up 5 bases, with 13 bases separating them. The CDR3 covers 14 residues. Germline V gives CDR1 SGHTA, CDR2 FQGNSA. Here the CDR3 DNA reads TGTGCCAGCAGCCCCCTCGGGGGAAACAATGAGCAGTTCTTC. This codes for CASSPLGGNNEQFF.

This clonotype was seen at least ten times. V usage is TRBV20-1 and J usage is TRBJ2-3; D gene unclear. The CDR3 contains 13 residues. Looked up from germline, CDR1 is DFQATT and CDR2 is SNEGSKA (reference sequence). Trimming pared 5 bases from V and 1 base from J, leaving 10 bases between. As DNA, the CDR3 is TGCAGTGCTCTAATTGGTGGCACAGATACGCAGTATTTT. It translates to CSALIGGTDTQYF.

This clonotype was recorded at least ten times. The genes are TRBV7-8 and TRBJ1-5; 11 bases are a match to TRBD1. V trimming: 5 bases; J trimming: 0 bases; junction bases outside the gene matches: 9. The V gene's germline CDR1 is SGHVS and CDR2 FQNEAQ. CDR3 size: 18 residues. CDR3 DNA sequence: TGTGCCAGCAGCCAGGACAGGGGGCTTCCCTATAGCAATCAGCCCCAGCATTTT. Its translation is CASSQDRGLPYSNQPQHF.

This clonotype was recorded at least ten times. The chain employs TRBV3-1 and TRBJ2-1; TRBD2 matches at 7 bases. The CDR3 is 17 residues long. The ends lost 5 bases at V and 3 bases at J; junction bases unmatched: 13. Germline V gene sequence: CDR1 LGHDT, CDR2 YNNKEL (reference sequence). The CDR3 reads CASSTIPRVAGYNEQFF. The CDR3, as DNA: TGTGCCAGCAGCACCATCCCGCGGGTAGCGGGCTACAATGAGCAGTTCTTC.

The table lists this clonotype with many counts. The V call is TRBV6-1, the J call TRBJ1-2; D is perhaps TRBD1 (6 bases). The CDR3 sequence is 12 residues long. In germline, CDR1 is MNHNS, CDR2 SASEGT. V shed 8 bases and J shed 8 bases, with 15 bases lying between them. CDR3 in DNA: TGTGCCAGCTTGTCTCAGGGGAGCGGCTACACCTTC. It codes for CASLSQGSGYTF.

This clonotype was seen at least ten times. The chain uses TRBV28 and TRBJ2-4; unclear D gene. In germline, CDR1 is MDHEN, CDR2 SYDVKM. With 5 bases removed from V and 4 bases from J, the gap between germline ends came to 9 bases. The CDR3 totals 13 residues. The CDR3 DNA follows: TGTGCCAGCAGTCTCCCCGGGAAAAACATTCAGTACTTC. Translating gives CASSLPGKNIQYF.

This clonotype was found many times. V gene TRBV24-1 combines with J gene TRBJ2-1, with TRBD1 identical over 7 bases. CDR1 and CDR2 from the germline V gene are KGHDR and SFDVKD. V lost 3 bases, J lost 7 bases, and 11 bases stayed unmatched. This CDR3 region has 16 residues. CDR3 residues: CATSDEARQGKNEQFF. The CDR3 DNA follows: TGTGCCACCAGTGATGAAGCGCGACAGGGAAAGAATGAGCAGTTCTTC.

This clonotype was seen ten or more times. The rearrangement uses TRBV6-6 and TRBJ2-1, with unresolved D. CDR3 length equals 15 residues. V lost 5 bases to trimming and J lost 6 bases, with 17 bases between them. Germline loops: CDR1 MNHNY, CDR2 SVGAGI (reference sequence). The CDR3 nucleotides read TGTGCCAGCAGTGCCCAGCTCCCCGTCGGCAATGAGCAGTTCTTC. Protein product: CASSAQLPVGNEQFF.

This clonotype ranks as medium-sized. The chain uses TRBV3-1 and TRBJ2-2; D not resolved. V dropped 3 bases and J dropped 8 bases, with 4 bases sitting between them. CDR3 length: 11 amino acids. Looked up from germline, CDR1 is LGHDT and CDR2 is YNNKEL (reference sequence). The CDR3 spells CASSHRGELFF. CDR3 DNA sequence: TGTGCCAGCAGCCATCGTGGGGAGCTGTTTTTT.

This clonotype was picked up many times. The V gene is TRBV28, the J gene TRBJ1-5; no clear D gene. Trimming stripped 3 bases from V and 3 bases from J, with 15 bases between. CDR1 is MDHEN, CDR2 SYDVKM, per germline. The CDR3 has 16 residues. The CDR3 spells CASSLYLLPFNQPQHF. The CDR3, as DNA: TGTGCCAGCAGTTTGTATCTACTACCCTTCAATCAGCCCCAGCATTTT.

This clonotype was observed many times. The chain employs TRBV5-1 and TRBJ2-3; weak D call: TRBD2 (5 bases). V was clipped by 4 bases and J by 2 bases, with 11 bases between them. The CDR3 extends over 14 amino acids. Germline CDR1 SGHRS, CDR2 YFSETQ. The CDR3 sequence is CASSPGDLTDTQYF. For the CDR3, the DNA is TGCGCCAGCAGCCCCGGGGATCTCACAGATACGCAGTATTTT.

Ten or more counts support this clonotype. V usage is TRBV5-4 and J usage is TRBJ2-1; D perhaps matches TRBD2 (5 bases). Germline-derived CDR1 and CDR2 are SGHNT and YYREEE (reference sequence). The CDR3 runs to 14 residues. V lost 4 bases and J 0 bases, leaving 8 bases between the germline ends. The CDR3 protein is CASSATSSYNEQFF. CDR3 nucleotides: TGTGCCAGCAGCGCAACTAGCTCCTACAATGAGCAGTTCTTC.

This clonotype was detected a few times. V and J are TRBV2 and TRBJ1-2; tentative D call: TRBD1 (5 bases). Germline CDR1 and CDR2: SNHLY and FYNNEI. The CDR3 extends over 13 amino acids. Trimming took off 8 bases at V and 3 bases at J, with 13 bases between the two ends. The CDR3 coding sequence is TGTGCCAGCGATGCCGGGACGGACTATGGCTACACCTTC. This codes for CASDAGTDYGYTF.

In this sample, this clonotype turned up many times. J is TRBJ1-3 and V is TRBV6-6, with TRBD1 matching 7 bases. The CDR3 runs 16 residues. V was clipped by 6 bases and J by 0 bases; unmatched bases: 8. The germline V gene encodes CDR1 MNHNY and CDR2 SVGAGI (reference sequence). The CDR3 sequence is CASSNRDSSSGNTIYF. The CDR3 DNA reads TGTGCCAGCAGCAACAGGGACAGCAGCTCTGGAAACACCATATATTTT.

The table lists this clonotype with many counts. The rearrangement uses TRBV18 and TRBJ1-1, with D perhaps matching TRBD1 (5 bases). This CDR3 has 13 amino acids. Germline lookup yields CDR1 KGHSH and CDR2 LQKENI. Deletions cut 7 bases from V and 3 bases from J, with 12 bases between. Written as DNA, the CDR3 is TGTGCCAGCTTCATTCCGGGGGACACTGAAGCTTTCTTT. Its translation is CASFIPGDTEAFF.

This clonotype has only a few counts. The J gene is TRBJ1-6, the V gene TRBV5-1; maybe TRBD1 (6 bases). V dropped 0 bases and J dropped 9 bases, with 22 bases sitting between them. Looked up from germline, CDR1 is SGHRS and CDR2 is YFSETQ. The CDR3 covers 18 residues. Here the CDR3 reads CASSLDMGAPYRVSPLHF. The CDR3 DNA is TGCGCCAGCAGCTTGGATATGGGGGCACCCTACAGGGTTTCACCCCTCCACTTT.

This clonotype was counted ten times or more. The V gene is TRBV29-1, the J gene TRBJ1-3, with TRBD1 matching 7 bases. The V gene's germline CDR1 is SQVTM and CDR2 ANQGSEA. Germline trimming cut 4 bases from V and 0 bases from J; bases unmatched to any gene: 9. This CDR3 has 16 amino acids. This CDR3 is CSVGGFDRDSGNTIYF. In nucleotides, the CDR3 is TGCAGCGTTGGAGGCTTTGACAGGGACTCTGGAAACACCATATATTTT.

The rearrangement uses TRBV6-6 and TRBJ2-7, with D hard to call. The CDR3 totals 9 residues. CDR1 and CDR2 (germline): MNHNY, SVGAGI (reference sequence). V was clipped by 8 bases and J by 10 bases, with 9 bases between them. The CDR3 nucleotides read TGTGCCAGCGGGTATGAACAGTACTTC. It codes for CASGYEQYF.

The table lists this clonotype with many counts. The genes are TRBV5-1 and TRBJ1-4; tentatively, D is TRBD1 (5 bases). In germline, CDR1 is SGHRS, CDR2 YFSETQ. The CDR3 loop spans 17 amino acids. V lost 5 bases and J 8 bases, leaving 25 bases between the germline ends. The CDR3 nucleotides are TGCGCCAGCAGTTTCTCCGGGACCCCGTCTGGGGACGAAAAACTGTTTTTT. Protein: CASSFSGTPSGDEKLFF.

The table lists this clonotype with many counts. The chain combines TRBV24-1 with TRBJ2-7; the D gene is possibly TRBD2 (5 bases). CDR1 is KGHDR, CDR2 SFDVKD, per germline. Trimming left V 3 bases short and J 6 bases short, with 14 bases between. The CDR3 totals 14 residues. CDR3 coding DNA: TGTGCCACCAGTGATCCCGTGACTAACTCCGAGCAGTACTTC. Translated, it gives CATSDPVTNSEQYF.

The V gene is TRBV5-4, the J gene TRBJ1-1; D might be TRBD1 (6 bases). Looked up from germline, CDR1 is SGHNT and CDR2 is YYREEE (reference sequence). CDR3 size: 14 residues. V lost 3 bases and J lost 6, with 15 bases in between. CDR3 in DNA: TGTGCCAGCAGCTCTCCGACCCAGGGGTCTGAAGCTTTCTTT. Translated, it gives CASSSPTQGSEAFF.

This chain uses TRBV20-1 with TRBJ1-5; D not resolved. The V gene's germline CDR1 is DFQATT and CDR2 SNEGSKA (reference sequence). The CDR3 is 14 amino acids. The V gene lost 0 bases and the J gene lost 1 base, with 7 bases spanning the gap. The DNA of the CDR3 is TGCAGTGCTAGAGATCCCAGAAGCAATCAGCCCCAGCATTTT. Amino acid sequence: CSARDPRSNQPQHF.

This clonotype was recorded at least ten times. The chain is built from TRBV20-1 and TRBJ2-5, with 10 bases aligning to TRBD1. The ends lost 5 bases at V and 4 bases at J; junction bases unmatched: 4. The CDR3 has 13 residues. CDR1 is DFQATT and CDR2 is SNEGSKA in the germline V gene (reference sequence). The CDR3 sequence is CSAYGQGGETQYF. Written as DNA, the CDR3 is TGCAGTGCTTACGGACAGGGGGGAGAGACCCAGTACTTC.

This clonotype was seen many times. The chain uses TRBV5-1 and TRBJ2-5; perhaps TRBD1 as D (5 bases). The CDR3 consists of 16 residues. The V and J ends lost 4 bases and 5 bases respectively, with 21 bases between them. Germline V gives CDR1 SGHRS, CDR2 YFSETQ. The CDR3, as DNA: TGCGCCAGCAGCCCCCGGACACCGTTCGTAAGTGAGACCCAGTACTTC. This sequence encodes CASSPRTPFVSETQYF.

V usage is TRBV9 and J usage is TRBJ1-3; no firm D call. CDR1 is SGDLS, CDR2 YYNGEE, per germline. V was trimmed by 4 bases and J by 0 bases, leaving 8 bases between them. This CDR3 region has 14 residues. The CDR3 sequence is CASSPISSGNTIYF. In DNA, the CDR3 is TGTGCCAGCAGCCCTATAAGCTCTGGAAACACCATATATTTT.

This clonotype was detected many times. The CDR3 nucleotides are TGTGCCAGCAGTGTAGCGGGGGGGCCTCTCGAGACCCAGTACTTC. Translated: CASSVAGGPLETQYF. V and J are TRBV28 and TRBJ2-5, with 11 bases identical to TRBD2. The CDR3 is 15 residues long. CDR1 and CDR2 from the germline V gene are MDHEN and SYDVKM. The V gene end was trimmed by 5 bases and the J gene end by 5 bases; junction bases not matched to a gene: 7.

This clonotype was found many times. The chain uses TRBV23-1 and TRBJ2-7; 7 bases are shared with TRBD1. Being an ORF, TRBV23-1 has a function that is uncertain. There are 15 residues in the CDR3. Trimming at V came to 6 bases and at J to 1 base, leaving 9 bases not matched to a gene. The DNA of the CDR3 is TGCGCCAGCAGCCCCCCGCGACAGGGTTCCTACGAGCAGTACTTC. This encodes CASSPPRQGSYEQYF.

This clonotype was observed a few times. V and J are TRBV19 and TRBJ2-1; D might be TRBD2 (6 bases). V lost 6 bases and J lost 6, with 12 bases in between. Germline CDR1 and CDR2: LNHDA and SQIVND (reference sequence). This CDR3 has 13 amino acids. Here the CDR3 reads CASRPSGGNEQFF. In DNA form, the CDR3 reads TGTGCCAGTAGACCCTCCGGGGGCAATGAGCAGTTCTTC.